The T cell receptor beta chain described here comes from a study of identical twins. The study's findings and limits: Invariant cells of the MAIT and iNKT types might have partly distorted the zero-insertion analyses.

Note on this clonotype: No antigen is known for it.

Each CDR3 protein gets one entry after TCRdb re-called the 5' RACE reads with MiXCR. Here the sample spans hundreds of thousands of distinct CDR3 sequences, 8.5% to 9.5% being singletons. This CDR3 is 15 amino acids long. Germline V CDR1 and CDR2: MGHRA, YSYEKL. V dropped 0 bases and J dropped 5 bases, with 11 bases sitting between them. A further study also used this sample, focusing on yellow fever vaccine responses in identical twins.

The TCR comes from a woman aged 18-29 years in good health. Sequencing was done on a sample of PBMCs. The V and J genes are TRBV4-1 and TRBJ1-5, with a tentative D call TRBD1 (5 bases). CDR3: CASSQDDEGYQPQHF. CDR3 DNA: TGCGCCAGCAGCCAAGATGACGAGGGGTATCAGCCCCAGCATTTT.